The source of this T cell receptor beta chain is a study of blood T cell repertoires in COVID-19. The overall study: Researchers got acute and convalescent COVID-19 samples from the United States, Italy and Spain. In each case, the material was cDNA or gDNA derived from T cells, B-cell-depleted T cells, or PBMCs.

As processed by the authors: Nucleated cell number was recorded as an estimate derived from reference gene primer amplification. Assay used: immunoSEQ multiplex PCR; TCRdb lists only in-frame clones, some missing. V, J and clone size are taken as reported in that table, and D and trimming were inferred from the DNA itself. Among some 96,000 clones, about 90% were seen once, and the ten largest hold approximately 7.3%. This TCR was sampled from a man aged 30 to 45 in a cohort sampled during active COVID-19. Sample: peripheral blood.

CDR3 DNA sequence: TGTGCCGTCCGCCGGGACAGGGACTCCTACGAGCAGTACTTC. Its protein product is CAVRRDRDSYEQYF. This rearrangement joins TRBV10-3 to TRBJ2-7, with 9 bases matching TRBD1. In germline, CDR1 is ENHRY, CDR2 SYGVKD. Trimming at V came to 11 bases and at J to 0 bases, leaving 8 bases not matched to a gene. There are 14 residues in the CDR3.